A selection of T cell receptor beta chains follows, all from one sample in a study of human T cells and chemical hapten exposure. Using its own MiXCR run on the RACE reads, TCRdb lists one record per CDR3 protein. The sample holds 95,000 to 130,000 distinct CDR3 sequences; 12% are singletons and the top ten take about 1.4%. Specimen: whole blood, collected in connection with sensitization to the hapten diphenylcyclopropenone (DPC). The receptors originated from a woman between 50 and 59 years old with alopecia areata. Some clones in this sample may be carry-over from other donors' samples. Both conserved end residues are part of each CDR3. The order of the fields is V gene, J gene, CDR3 protein.

>TRBV7-8|TRBJ1-5
CASSQRTGAQPQHF
>TRBV7-8|TRBJ1-2
CASSPGQLGGYTF
>TRBV12-3/TRBV12-4|TRBJ1-1
CASSLMETGGAFF
>TRBV5-1|TRBJ2-1
CASSLWAGDNEQFF
>TRBV2|TRBJ1-1
CASSEQGATEAFF
>TRBV14|TRBJ1-1
CASSQALSGVNTEAFF
>TRBV7-2|TRBJ2-7
CASSPKGGRVYEQYF
>TRBV4-2|TRBJ2-2
CASTLASNTGELFF
>TRBV7-7|TRBJ2-2
CASSLVQGTGELFF
>TRBV2|TRBJ1-5
CASKGAPRNGQPQHF
>TRBV24-1|TRBJ1-4
CATSAEKLFF
>TRBV20-1|TRBJ2-5
CSASGTSDRKETQYF
>TRBV7-6|TRBJ2-7
CASSFGPYEQYF
>TRBV5-5|TRBJ1-6
CASSLRQGTSPLHF
>TRBV5-1|TRBJ2-3
CASSLAPITDTQYF
>TRBV20-1|TRBJ2-5
CSAVSRETQYF
>TRBV6-1|TRBJ2-5
CASSVGFGETQYF
>TRBV19|TRBJ1-5
CASNDRDQPQHF
>TRBV28|TRBJ1-1
CASSFSVLREAFF
>TRBV27|TRBJ2-7
CASSGLGAGVNEQYF
>TRBV7-9|TRBJ1-2
CASSFEGSSGYTF
>TRBV18|TRBJ2-5
CASSPTGSETQYF
>TRBV2|TRBJ2-1
CASSEAANEQFF
>TRBV29-1|TRBJ2-1
CSVDLAGKFNEQFF
>TRBV20-1|TRBJ1-6
CSARDDGQASSSPLHF
>TRBV29-1|TRBJ2-3
CSVGTLVTDTQYF
>TRBV18|TRBJ1-5
CASSPSVTGVGDQPQHF